This T cell receptor beta chain was observed in a study of molecular identifiers for immune sequencing clone quantification. This clonotype occurred a few times. Previously described methods and listed TCR primers were used for bulk TCR libraries. MiXCR, run by TCRdb on the PCR reads, gives a single entry per CDR3 protein. The table has hundreds of thousands of distinct CDR3 sequences, approximately 24% seen once. This clonotype was sampled from a human donor in good health. Some libraries in this study had Jurkat cell RNA spiked in. Sequences were obtained from naive CD8+ T cells from blood, with Jurkat cell RNA spiked in. The subset is: FACS-sorted CD8+CD4-CCR7+CD45RA+ naive T cells.

CDR3 residues: CASSLLGVESSYEQYF. CDR3 nucleotide sequence: TGCGCCAGCAGCTTGTTGGGGGTAGAGAGCTCCTACGAGCAGTACTTC. The chain combines TRBV5-1 with TRBJ2-7; D could derive from TRBD1 or TRBD2 (5 bases each). Germline CDR1 and CDR2: SGHRS and YFSETQ. CDR3 length: 16 amino acids. V lost 1 base, J lost 0 bases, and 14 bases lay in between.